This paragraph reports one TCR beta chain. The CDR3 covers 15 residues. With 3 bases removed from V and 2 bases from J, the gap between germline ends came to 14 bases. Germline CDR1 SGHTS, CDR2 YDEGEE. These data come from a study of control samples from healthy donors and cancer patients. Libraries were prepared by immunoSEQ multiplex PCR; TCRdb keeps only in-frame clonotypes and omits some of them. The record lists around 190,000 clones, of which the ten most abundant hold approximately 2.2%. Sequencing was performed on blood. The chain combines TRBV5-8 with TRBJ1-2; possible D gene TRBD1, 6 bases. This TCR was recovered from a woman in her twenties or thirties in good health. The CDR3 reads CASSWGRASNYGYTF. CDR3 DNA sequence: TGTGCCAGCAGCTGGGGGCGGGCCTCGAACTATGGCTACACCTTC. Full variable domain (outside the CDR3, taken from reference TRBV5-8 and TRBJ1-2): EAGVTQSPTHLIKTRGQQATLRCSPISGHTSVYWYQQALGLGLQFLLWYDEGEERNRGNFPPRFSGRQFPNYSSELNVNALELEDSALYLCASSWGRASNYGYTFGSGTRLTVV.